The clone carrying this T cell receptor beta chain was observed once. Its antigen is as yet unknown. The CDR3 runs to 12 residues. Germline V lookup: CDR1 GTSNPN, CDR2 SVGIG (reference sequence). Between the trimmed V and J ends, which lost 5 bases and 5 bases, there was a span of 10 bases. Time point here: week 11, during vaccination. Vaccination comprised doses that each held 300 ug of mutant IDH1 20-mer peptide, plus topical imiquimod. The data were obtained in a study of a mutant IDH1 vaccine in newly diagnosed glioma. Study overall: Vaccination of patients was performed eight times, in weeks 1, 3, 5, 7, 11, 15, 19 and 23.

Libraries were prepared by immunoSEQ multiplex PCR; TCRdb keeps only in-frame clonotypes and omits some of them. This table has tens of thousands of clones, roughly 80% appearing once. Here the sequenced sample was PBMCs, taken from a glioma patient whose treatment included an IDH1 peptide vaccine. The origin of this receptor is a man over 45 with glioma. The V gene is TRBV30, the J gene TRBJ2-4, with D possibly matching TRBD1 (6 bases). The CDR3 loop is CAWSGDQNIQYF. CDR3 DNA: TGTGCCTGGTCAGGGGATCAAAACATTCAGTACTTC.